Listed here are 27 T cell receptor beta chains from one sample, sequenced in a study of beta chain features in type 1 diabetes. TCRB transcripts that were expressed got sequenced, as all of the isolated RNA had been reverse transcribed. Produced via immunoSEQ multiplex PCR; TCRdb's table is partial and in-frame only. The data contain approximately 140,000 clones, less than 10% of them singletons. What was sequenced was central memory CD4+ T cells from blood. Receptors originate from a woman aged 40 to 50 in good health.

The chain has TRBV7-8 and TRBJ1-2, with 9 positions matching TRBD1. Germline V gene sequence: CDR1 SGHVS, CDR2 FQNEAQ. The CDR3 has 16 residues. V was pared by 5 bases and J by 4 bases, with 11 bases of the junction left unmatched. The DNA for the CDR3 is TGTGCCAGCAGCCGAATCTCGACAGGGGGAGTCTATGGCTACACCTTC. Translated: CASSRISTGGVYGYTF.

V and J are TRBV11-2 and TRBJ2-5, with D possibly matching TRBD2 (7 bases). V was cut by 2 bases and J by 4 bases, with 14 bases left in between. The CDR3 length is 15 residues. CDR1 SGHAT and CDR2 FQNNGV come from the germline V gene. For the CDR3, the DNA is TGTGCCAGCAGCTTAACTGGGGGGGCAGGAGAGACCCAGTACTTC. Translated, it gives CASSLTGGAGETQYF.

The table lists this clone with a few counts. The CDR3 loop reads CASSPGTSFNEQFF. The CDR3 region has the DNA TGTGCCAGCTCACCAGGGACTAGCTTCAATGAGCAGTTCTTC. The rearrangement uses TRBV18 and TRBJ2-1; 9 bases align to TRBD2. V shed 2 bases, J shed 6 bases, and the junction held 2 bases outside the gene matches. The CDR3 consists of 14 residues. The germline V gene encodes CDR1 KGHSH and CDR2 LQKENI.

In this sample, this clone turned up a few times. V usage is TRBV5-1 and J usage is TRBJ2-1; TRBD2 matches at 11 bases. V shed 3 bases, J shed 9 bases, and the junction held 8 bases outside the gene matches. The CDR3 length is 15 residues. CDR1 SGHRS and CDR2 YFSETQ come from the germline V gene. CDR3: CASSSGTSGSREQFF. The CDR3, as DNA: TGCGCCAGCAGCTCAGGGACTAGCGGATCTCGTGAGCAGTTCTTC.

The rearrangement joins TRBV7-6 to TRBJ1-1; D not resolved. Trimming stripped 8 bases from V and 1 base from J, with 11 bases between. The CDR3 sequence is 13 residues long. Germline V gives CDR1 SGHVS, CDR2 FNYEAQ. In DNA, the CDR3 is TGTGCCAGCGGACGGGATTCGAACACTGAAGCTTTCTTT. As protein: CASGRDSNTEAFF.

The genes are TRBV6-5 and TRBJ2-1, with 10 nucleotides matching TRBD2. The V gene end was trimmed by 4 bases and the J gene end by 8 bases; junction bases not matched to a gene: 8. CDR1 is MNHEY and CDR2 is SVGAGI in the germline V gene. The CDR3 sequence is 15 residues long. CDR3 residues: CASSSPPGTSDEQFF. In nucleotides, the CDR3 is TGTGCCAGCAGTTCCCCACCCGGGACTAGCGATGAGCAGTTCTTC.

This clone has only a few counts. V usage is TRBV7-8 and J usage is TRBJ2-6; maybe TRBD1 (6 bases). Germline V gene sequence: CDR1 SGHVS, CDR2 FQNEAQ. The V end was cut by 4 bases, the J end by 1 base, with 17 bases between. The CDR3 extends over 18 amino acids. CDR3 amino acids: CASSSRSFGQSGANVLTF. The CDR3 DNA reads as TGTGCCAGCAGCTCCCGCTCCTTCGGACAGTCTGGGGCCAACGTCCTGACTTTC.

This CDR3 reads CASSRGQGPSTDTQYF. DNA of the CDR3: TGCGCCAGCAGCCGGGGACAGGGGCCCAGCACAGATACGCAGTATTTT. V is TRBV5-1 and J is TRBJ2-3; 10 bases align to TRBD1. The germline V gene encodes CDR1 SGHRS and CDR2 YFSETQ. With 4 bases clipped from V and 0 bases from J, the junction kept 5 bases outside the gene matches. There are 16 residues in the CDR3.

The CDR3 spells CASTSSGDTQYF. The CDR3 region has the DNA TGTGCCAGCACTTCGAGTGGAGATACGCAGTATTTT. The J gene is TRBJ2-3, the V gene TRBV6-5; D remains unclear. V lost 7 bases and J 5 bases, leaving 10 bases between the germline ends. CDR3 length: 12 residues. CDR1 MNHEY and CDR2 SVGAGI come from the germline V gene.

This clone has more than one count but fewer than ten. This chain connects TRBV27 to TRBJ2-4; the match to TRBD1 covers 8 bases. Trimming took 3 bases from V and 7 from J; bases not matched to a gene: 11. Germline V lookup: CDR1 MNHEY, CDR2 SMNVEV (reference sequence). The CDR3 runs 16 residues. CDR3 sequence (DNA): TGTGCCAGCAGTTTTATCGGGACAGGCGGGCGGAACATTCAGTACTTC. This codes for CASSFIGTGGRNIQYF.

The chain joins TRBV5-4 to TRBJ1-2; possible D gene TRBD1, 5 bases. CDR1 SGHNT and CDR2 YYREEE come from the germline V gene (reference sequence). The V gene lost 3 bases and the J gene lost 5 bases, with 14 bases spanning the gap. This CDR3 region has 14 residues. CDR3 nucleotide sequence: TGTGCCAGCAGCTCCCTCGACAGAGCTTATGGCTACACCTTC. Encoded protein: CASSSLDRAYGYTF.

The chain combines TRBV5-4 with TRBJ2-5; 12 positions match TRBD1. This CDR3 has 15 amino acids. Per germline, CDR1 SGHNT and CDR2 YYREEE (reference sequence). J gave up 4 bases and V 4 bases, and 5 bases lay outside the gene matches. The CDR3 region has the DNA TGTGCCAGCAGCGCGGGACAGGGGGCAGGAGAGACCCAGTACTTC. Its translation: CASSAGQGAGETQYF.

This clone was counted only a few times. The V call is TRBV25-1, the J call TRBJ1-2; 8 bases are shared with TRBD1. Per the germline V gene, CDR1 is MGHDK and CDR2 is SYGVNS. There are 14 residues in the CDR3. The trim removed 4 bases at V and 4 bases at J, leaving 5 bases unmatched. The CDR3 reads CASSVTGTGYGYTF. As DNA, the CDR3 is TGTGCCAGCAGTGTTACCGGGACAGGCTATGGCTACACCTTC.

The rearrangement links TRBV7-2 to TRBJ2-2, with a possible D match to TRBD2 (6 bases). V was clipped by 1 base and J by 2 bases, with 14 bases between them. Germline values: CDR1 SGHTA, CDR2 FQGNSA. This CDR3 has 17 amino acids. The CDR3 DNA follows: TGTGCCAGCAGCTTAGTTCTCGGGACTTACAACACCGGGGAGCTGTTTTTT. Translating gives CASSLVLGTYNTGELFF.

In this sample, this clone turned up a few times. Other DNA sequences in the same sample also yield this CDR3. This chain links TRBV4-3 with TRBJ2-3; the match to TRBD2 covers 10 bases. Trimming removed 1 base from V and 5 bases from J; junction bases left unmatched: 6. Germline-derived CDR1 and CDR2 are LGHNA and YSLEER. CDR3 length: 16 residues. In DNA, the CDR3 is TGCGCCAGCAGCCAAGGGTTAGCGGGGGGTAGAGATACGCAGTATTTT. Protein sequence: CASSQGLAGGRDTQYF.

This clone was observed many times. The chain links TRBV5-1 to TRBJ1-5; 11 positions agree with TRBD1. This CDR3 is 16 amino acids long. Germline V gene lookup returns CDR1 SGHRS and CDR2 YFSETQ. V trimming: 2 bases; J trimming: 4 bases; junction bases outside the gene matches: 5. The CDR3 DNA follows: TGCGCCAGCAGCTTCGGGACAGGGGGGAAAAATCAGCCCCAGCATTTT. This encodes CASSFGTGGKNQPQHF.

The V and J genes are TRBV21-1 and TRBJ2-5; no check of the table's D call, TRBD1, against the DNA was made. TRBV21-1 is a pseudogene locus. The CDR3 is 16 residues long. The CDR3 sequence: CASSKVAARGKETQYF. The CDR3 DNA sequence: TGTGCCAGCAGCAAAGTGGCGGCCAGGGGGAAAGAGACCCAGTACTTC.

CDR3 DNA: TGTGCCAGTAGTCAAACAGGGGGGGCCAAAAACATTCAGTACTTC. Residues: CASSQTGGAKNIQYF. This chain links TRBV19 with TRBJ2-4, with 8 bases fitting TRBD1. This CDR3 region has 15 residues. Germline values: CDR1 LNHDA, CDR2 SQIVND (reference sequence). Trimming removed 5 bases from V and 1 base from J; junction bases left unmatched: 4.

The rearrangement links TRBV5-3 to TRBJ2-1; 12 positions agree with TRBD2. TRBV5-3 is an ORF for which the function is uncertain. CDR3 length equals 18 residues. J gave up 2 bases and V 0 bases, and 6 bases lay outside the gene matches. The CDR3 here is CARSLGLAGGPPYNEQFF. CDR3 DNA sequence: TGTGCCAGAAGCTTGGGGCTAGCGGGGGGGCCGCCCTACAATGAGCAGTTCTTC.

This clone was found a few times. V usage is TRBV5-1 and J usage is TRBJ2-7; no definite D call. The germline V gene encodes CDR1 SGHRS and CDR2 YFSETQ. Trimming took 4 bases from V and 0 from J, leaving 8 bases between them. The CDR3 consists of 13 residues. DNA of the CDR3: TGCGCCAGCAGCCTGACAAGCTCCTACGAGCAGTACTTC. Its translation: CASSLTSSYEQYF.

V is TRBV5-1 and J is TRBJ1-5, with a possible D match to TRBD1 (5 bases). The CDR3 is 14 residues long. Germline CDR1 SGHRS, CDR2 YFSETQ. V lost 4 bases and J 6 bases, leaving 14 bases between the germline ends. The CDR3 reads CASSHGGDGQPQHF. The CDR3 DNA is TGCGCCAGCAGCCACGGGGGGGACGGTCAGCCCCAGCATTTT.

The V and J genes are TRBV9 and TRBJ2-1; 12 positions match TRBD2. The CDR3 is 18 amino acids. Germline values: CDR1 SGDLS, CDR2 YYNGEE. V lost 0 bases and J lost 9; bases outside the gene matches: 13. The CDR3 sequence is CASSVDPPLAGGPSEQFF. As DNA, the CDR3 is TGTGCCAGCAGCGTAGATCCCCCTCTAGCGGGGGGGCCGAGTGAGCAGTTCTTC.

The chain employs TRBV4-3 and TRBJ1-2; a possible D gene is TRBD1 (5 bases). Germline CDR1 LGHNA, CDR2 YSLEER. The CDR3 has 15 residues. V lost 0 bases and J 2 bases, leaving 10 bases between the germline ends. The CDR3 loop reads CASSQDPRVNYGYTF. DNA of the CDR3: TGCGCCAGCAGCCAAGATCCCAGGGTAAACTATGGCTACACCTTC.

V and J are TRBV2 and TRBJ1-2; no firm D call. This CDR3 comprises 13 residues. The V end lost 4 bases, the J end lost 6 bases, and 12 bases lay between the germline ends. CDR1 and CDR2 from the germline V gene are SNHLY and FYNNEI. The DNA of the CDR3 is TGTGCCAGCAGTGTATTAAGAGAGCATGGCTACACCTTC. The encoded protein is CASSVLREHGYTF.

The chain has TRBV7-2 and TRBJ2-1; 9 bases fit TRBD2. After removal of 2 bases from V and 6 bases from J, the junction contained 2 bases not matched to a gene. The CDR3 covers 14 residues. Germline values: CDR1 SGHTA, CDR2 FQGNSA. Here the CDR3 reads CASSLYSGGNEQFF. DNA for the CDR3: TGTGCCAGCAGCTTATATAGCGGGGGCAATGAGCAGTTCTTC.

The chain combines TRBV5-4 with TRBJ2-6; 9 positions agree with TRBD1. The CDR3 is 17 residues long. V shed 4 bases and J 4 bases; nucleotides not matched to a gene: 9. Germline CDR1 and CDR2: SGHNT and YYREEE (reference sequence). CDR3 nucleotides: TGTGCCAGCAGCCCCACAGGGGGCGCGACAGGGGCCAACGTCCTGACTTTC. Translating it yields CASSPTGGATGANVLTF.

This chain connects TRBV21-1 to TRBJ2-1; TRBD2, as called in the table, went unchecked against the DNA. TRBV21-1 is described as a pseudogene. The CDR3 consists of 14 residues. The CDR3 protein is CASSKGPHGNEQFF. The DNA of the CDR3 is TGTGCCAGCAGCAAAGGACCCCACGGGAATGAGCAGTTCTTC.